The 22 T cell receptor beta chains below were found in one sample sequenced in a study of blood T cell repertoires in COVID-19. Sequenced by immunoSEQ multiplex PCR; TCRdb stores in-frame clones only, minus some. This table has tens of thousands of clones, 89% appearing once. The sample taken for sequencing was peripheral blood. These receptor sequences come from a man in his fifties with COVID-19, enrolled during active disease.

The rearrangement joins TRBV18 to TRBJ1-3, with TRBD1 as a possible D gene (6 bases). Trimming removed 10 bases from V and 0 bases from J, with 10 bases in between. From germline, CDR1 is KGHSH and CDR2 LQKENI. The CDR3 has 13 amino acids. CDR3 sequence reads: CATQGSSGNTIYF. CDR3 bases: TGTGCCACACAGGGATCCTCTGGAAACACCATATATTTT.

V gene TRBV6-5 combines with J gene TRBJ1-1; the D is unclear. This CDR3 contains 14 residues. V lost 5 bases, J lost 1 base, and 11 bases lay in between. From germline, CDR1 is MNHEY and CDR2 SVGAGI. The CDR3 DNA is TGTGCCAGCAGTACCCTTGCAGGGAACACTGAAGCTTTCTTT. This translates into CASSTLAGNTEAFF.

The chain recombines TRBV15 with TRBJ1-1, with a possible D match to TRBD1 (5 bases). Trimming stripped 8 bases from V and 1 base from J, with 11 bases between. The CDR3 spans 13 residues. Germline V gene sequence: CDR1 LNHNV, CDR2 YYDKDF (reference sequence). CDR3 sequence reads: CATGGTENTEAFF. The DNA for the CDR3 is TGTGCCACCGGCGGGACGGAGAACACTGAAGCTTTCTTT.

This chain uses TRBV7-3 with TRBJ2-2; D is perhaps TRBD1 (5 bases). Germline-derived CDR1 and CDR2 are SGHTA and FQGTGA. With 8 bases removed from V and 0 bases from J, the gap between germline ends came to 10 bases. The CDR3 contains 14 residues. The CDR3 bases are TGTGCCAGCTCCCAACAGGCGAACACCGGGGAGCTGTTTTTT. Amino acid sequence: CASSQQANTGELFF. Supplemented by reference TRBV7-3 and TRBJ2-2, the full variable domain reads GAGVSQTPSNKVTEKGKYVELRCDPISGHTALYWYRQSLGQGPEFLIYFQGTGAADDSGLPNDRFFAVRPEGSVSTLKIQRTERGDSAVYLCASSQQANTGELFFGEGSRLTVL.

The chain links TRBV19 to TRBJ1-3; D unresolved. The CDR3 is made up of 17 amino acids. Germline loops: CDR1 LNHDA, CDR2 SQIVND (reference sequence). Trimming left V 7 bases short and J 4 bases short, with 23 bases between. CDR3 DNA sequence: TGTGCCAGTACCCATCGGCTGCTCTCCGGGATAGGAAACACCATATATTTT. It encodes CASTHRLLSGIGNTIYF.

The sample holds one count of this clone. The V call is TRBV5-4, the J call TRBJ2-3; TRBD2 agrees at 7 bases. The CDR3 is 17 residues long. Germline CDR1 is SGHNT and CDR2 is YYREEE (reference sequence). The V segment lost 1 base and the J segment 4 bases; nucleotides outside the gene matches: 12. In DNA form, the CDR3 reads TGTGCCAGCAGCTTGACCACGGGACTAATAGGGGCAGATACGCAGTATTTT. This encodes CASSLTTGLIGADTQYF.

The J gene is TRBJ1-2, the V gene TRBV5-4; D not certain. The CDR3 totals 15 residues. Germline CDR1 reads SGHNT; CDR2 reads YYREEE (reference sequence). Trimming left V 0 bases short and J 1 base short, with 10 bases between. The CDR3 DNA sequence: TGTGCCAGCAGCTTGGTTGGCCAGATTAACTATGGCTACACCTTC. This gives the protein CASSLVGQINYGYTF.

The J gene is TRBJ1-4, the V gene TRBV6-6; 9 bases map to TRBD1. Germline CDR1 reads MNHNY; CDR2 reads SVGAGI (reference sequence). V lost 6 bases, J lost 4 bases, and 3 bases stayed unmatched. CDR3 size: 14 residues. The CDR3 sequence: CASRTTGGNEKLFF. In nucleotides, the CDR3 is TGTGCCAGCAGAACGACAGGGGGTAATGAAAAACTGTTTTTT.

This chain links TRBV9 with TRBJ1-2; no reliable D call. The CDR3 length is 14 residues. The ends were cut back, 4 bases at V and 3 bases at J, with 13 bases in the middle. CDR1 is SGDLS and CDR2 is YYNGEE in the germline V gene. The CDR3 reads CASSPNGRDYGYTF. CDR3 sequence (DNA): TGTGCCAGCAGCCCAAACGGTCGGGACTATGGCTACACCTTC.

CDR3 nucleotide sequence: TGTGCCAGCAGTACCCCGGACTTTACTTCCTACGAGCAGTACTTC. Amino acid sequence: CASSTPDFTSYEQYF. V and J are TRBV28 and TRBJ2-7, with a tentative D call TRBD2 (5 bases). The V gene's germline CDR1 is MDHEN and CDR2 SYDVKM. The CDR3 sequence is 15 residues long. V gave up 5 bases and J gave up 1 base, with 15 bases separating them.

V and J are TRBV4-1 and TRBJ1-4; possibly TRBD1 for D (5 bases). Germline CDR1 is MGHRA and CDR2 is YSYEKL. The V end was cut by 0 bases, the J end by 7 bases, with 12 bases between. This CDR3 has 15 amino acids. The CDR3 loop reads CASSQELGRPEKLFF. The CDR3 nucleotides read TGCGCCAGCAGCCAAGAATTGGGGCGACCTGAAAAACTGTTTTTT.

The gene calls are TRBV7-2 and TRBJ2-1; weak D call: TRBD2 (7 bases). The CDR3 length is 15 residues. From germline, CDR1 is SGHTA and CDR2 FQGNSA. V gave up 4 bases and J gave up 9 bases, with 19 bases separating them. The CDR3 loop is CASSSNGGHGGEQFF. In nucleotides, the CDR3 is TGTGCCAGCAGCTCTAACGGGGGGCATGGAGGTGAGCAGTTCTTC.

This sequence joins TRBV28 and TRBJ2-5, with TRBD1 matching over 9 bases. This CDR3 has 18 amino acids. The V gene end was trimmed by 1 base and the J gene end by 4 bases; junction bases not matched to a gene: 13. In germline, CDR1 is MDHEN, CDR2 SYDVKM. The CDR3 loop is CASSLFSPRDRERETQYF. CDR3 sequence (DNA): TGTGCCAGCAGTTTATTTTCTCCCCGGGACAGGGAAAGAGAGACCCAGTACTTC.

This CDR3 is CASSSSGGVYNEQFF. CDR3 sequence (DNA): TGTGCCAGCAGCTCTAGCGGGGGGGTCTACAATGAGCAGTTCTTC. V usage is TRBV11-2 and J usage is TRBJ2-1; the match to TRBD2 covers 12 bases. V was pared by 4 bases and J by 3 bases, with 1 base of the junction left unmatched. Germline V gene data show CDR1 as SGHAT and CDR2 as FQNNGV. The CDR3 length is 15 residues.

The rearrangement joins TRBV10-3 to TRBJ1-3; possible D gene TRBD1, 5 bases. Trimming pared 6 bases from V and 1 base from J, leaving 13 bases between. The CDR3 is made up of 15 amino acids. In germline, CDR1 is ENHRY, CDR2 SYGVKD. The CDR3 nucleotides read TGTGCCATCAGATTTGACAGTCTTTCTGGAAACACCATATATTTT. Its protein product is CAIRFDSLSGNTIYF.

V usage is TRBV7-9 and J usage is TRBJ2-5; D perhaps matches TRBD1 (6 bases). The CDR3 has 14 residues. V was clipped by 2 bases and J by 3 bases, with 10 bases between them. Germline V gene sequence: CDR1 SEHNR, CDR2 FQNEAQ (reference sequence). The CDR3 region has the DNA TGTGCCAGCAGCTTATGGGACATCGAAGAGACCCAGTACTTC. Translation gives CASSLWDIEETQYF.

This chain uses TRBV28 with TRBJ2-5, with 9 bases identical to TRBD1. With V trimmed by 3 bases and J by 3 bases, 8 bases remained unmatched. Germline values: CDR1 MDHEN, CDR2 SYDVKM. The CDR3 loop spans 16 amino acids. CDR3: CASSLVRGQGKETQYF. The CDR3 DNA reads as TGTGCCAGCAGTTTGGTAAGGGGACAGGGAAAAGAGACCCAGTACTTC.

This chain's CDR3 is CASSLARTGNTIYF. The CDR3 nucleotides are TGTGCCAGCAGCTTAGCGCGGACTGGAAACACCATATATTTT. V gene TRBV7-8 combines with J gene TRBJ1-3; D not certain. Trimming took 0 bases from V and 2 from J, leaving 5 bases between them. The CDR3 totals 14 residues. Germline CDR1 SGHVS, CDR2 FQNEAQ. The whole variable domain, remainder taken from reference TRBV7-8 and TRBJ1-3, is GAGVSQSPRYKVAKRGQDVALRCDPISGHVSLFWYQQALGQGPEFLTYFQNEAQLDKSGLPSDRFFAERPEGSVSTLKIQRTQQEDSAVYLCASSLARTGNTIYFGEGSWLTVV.

The CDR3 loop reads CASSLDPDYEQYF. CDR3 DNA sequence: TGTGCCAGCAGCTTAGACCCAGACTACGAGCAGTACTTC. The V and J genes are TRBV11-2 and TRBJ2-7; D remains unclear. Germline CDR1 and CDR2: SGHAT and FQNNGV. The CDR3 consists of 13 residues. V lost 0 bases to trimming and J lost 3 bases, with 6 bases between them. Combining the CDR3 with reference TRBV11-2 and TRBJ2-7 gives the whole variable domain EAGVAQSPRYKIIEKRQSVAFWCNPISGHATLYWYQQILGQGPKLLIQFQNNGVVDDSQLPKDRFSAERLKGVDSTLKIQPAKLEDSAVYLCASSLDPDYEQYFGPGTRLTVT.

This sequence joins TRBV6-5 and TRBJ1-6; 7 bases map to TRBD1. Germline CDR1 and CDR2: MNHEY and SVGAGI. Trimming removed 5 bases from V and 6 bases from J; junction bases left unmatched: 7. CDR3 length equals 15 residues. DNA of the CDR3: TGTGCCAGCAGTCAGGGGCAGGGGGGTAATTCACCCCTCCACTTT. Its protein product is CASSQGQGGNSPLHF.

The J gene is TRBJ2-7, the V gene TRBV5-4; a possible D gene is TRBD1 (5 bases). V was cut by 4 bases and J by 2 bases, with 13 bases left in between. This CDR3 region has 14 residues. CDR1 and CDR2 from the germline V gene are SGHNT and YYREEE (reference sequence). CDR3 in DNA: TGTGCCAGCAGCCCGCAAGACAGAGCCTACGAGCAGTACTTC. Translated: CASSPQDRAYEQYF.

The gene calls are TRBV28 and TRBJ1-6; 8 bases match TRBD1. V lost 6 bases, J lost 7 bases, and 20 bases stayed unmatched. The CDR3 covers 19 residues. CDR1 MDHEN and CDR2 SYDVKM come from the germline V gene. CDR3 in DNA: TGTGCCAGCAGCCTCCAGGGGGCTCGACACCACTCCGTGAATTCACCCCTCCACTTT. Protein product: CASSLQGARHHSVNSPLHF.